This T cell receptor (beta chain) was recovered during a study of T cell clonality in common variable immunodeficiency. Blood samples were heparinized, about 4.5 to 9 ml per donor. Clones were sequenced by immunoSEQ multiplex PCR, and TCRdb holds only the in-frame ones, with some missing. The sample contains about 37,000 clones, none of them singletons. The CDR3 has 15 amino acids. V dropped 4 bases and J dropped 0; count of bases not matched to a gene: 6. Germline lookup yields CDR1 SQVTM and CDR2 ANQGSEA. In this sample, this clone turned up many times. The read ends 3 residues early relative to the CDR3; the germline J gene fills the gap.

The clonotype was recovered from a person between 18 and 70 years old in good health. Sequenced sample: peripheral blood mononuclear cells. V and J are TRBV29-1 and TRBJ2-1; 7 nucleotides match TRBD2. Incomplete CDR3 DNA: TGCAGCGTTGGCGGGAGTACCAGCTCCTACAATGAG. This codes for CSVGGSTSSYNE. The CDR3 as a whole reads CSVGGSTSSYNEQFF.